Listed below are T cell receptor beta chains from one sample, sequenced in a study of shared clonotypes between healthy human individuals. Clones were sequenced by immunoSEQ multiplex PCR, and TCRdb holds only the in-frame ones, with some missing. The data show roughly 680,000 clones, roughly 72% seen once. The sample consisted of memory CD4+ T cells sorted from blood. The receptors were gathered from a woman in her 30s in good health. The CDR3 runs from the conserved cysteine through the conserved F or W. A D gene is named only where the DNA matches it firmly. For some rows the clone size is stated as once, few or many, or as a class when expanded; others skip it.

J: TRBJ2-7
D: -
size: -
V: TRBV28
CDR3: CASSLGPHEVHEQYF
DNA: TGTGCCAGCAGCCTCGGTCCCCATGAAGTCCACGAGCAGTACTTC

J: TRBJ1-2
D: TRBD1
size: -
V: TRBV5-1
CDR3: CASSPTGVDYGYTF
DNA: TGCGCCAGCAGTCCGACAGGGGTTGACTATGGCTACACCTTC

J: TRBJ2-1
D: TRBD2
size: -
V: TRBV5-1
CDR3: CASSWTSAHGNEQFF
DNA: TGCGCCAGCAGCTGGACTAGCGCTCACGGCAATGAGCAGTTCTTC

J: TRBJ2-7
D: TRBD1
size: -
V: TRBV30
CDR3: CAWSGTGTSYEQYF
DNA: TGTGCCTGGAGTGGGACAGGGACTTCCTACGAGCAGTACTTC

J: TRBJ2-5
D: -
size: -
V: TRBV5-4
CDR3: CASSFAQQFQETQYF
DNA: TGTGCCAGCAGCTTTGCTCAGCAATTCCAAGAGACCCAGTACTTC

J: TRBJ1-5
D: TRBD1
size: -
V: TRBV6-1
CDR3: CASSTGTGNQPQHF
DNA: TGTGCCAGCAGTACCGGGACAGGCAATCAGCCCCAGCATTTT

J: TRBJ2-7
D: TRBD1
size: once
V: TRBV27
CDR3: CASSLIGDRATYEQYF
DNA: TGTGCCAGCAGTTTAATTGGGGACAGGGCCACCTACGAGCAGTACTTC

J: TRBJ1-1
D: -
size: -
V: TRBV6-6
CDR3: CASRSVKRMNTEAFF
DNA: TGTGCCAGCAGGTCGGTCAAGCGAATGAACACTGAAGCTTTCTTT

J: TRBJ2-5
D: TRBD2
size: -
V: TRBV5-8
CDR3: CASSLAPAGKETQYF
DNA: TGTGCCAGCAGCTTGGCCCCAGCGGGAAAAGAGACCCAGTACTTC

J: TRBJ2-7
D: TRBD2
size: -
V: TRBV27
CDR3: CASSLGGISTYEQYF
DNA: TGTGCCAGCAGCTTGGGGGGGATAAGTACCTACGAGCAGTACTTC

J: TRBJ1-5
D: TRBD1
size: -
V: TRBV28
CDR3: CASRIDREDQPQHF
DNA: TGTGCCAGCAGGATAGACAGGGAAGATCAGCCCCAGCATTTT

J: TRBJ2-3
D: -
size: -
V: TRBV11-2
CDR3: CASSLGLLDTQYF
DNA: TGTGCCAGCAGCTTAGGTCTGTTAGATACGCAGTATTTT

J: TRBJ2-2
D: TRBD1
size: -
V: TRBV5-1
CDR3: CATKWGQQNTGELFF
DNA: TGCGCCACCAAGTGGGGACAGCAGAACACCGGGGAGCTGTTTTTT

J: TRBJ2-3
D: TRBD2
size: -
V: TRBV4-1
CDR3: CASSLGRGLGTDTQYF
DNA: TGCGCCAGCAGTCTGGGGAGGGGACTAGGAACGGATACGCAGTATTTT

J: TRBJ2-5
D: -
size: -
V: TRBV10-2
CDR3: CASSFGETQYF
DNA: TGCGCCAGCAGTTTTGGGGAGACCCAGTACTTC

J: TRBJ2-2
D: -
size: -
V: TRBV6-4
CDR3: CASRLVGNTGELFF
DNA: TGTGCCAGCAGGCTGGTTGGGAACACCGGGGAGCTGTTTTTT

J: TRBJ2-7
D: -
size: once
V: TRBV28
CDR3: CASSLGGGGYEQYF
DNA: TGTGCCAGCAGTTTGGGAGGGGGCGGTTACGAGCAGTACTTC

J: TRBJ2-5
D: -
size: few
V: TRBV7-2
CDR3: CASSSYSEETQYF
DNA: TGTGCCAGCAGCTCATATTCCGAAGAGACCCAGTACTTC

J: TRBJ2-2
D: -
size: few
V: TRBV5-6
CDR3: CASSFGLSTGELFF
DNA: TGTGCCAGCAGCTTCGGACTGTCCACCGGGGAGCTGTTTTTT

J: TRBJ1-5
D: -
size: -
V: TRBV19
CDR3: CASRGEGRLQPQHF
DNA: TGTGCCAGTAGGGGGGAGGGGCGTTTGCAGCCCCAGCATTTT

J: TRBJ2-1
D: TRBD2
size: -
V: TRBV19
CDR3: CASSHAPGLGFGEQFF
DNA: TGTGCCAGTAGCCACGCTCCGGGACTAGGATTTGGTGAGCAGTTCTTC

J: TRBJ2-7
D: TRBD1
size: -
V: TRBV13
CDR3: CASSVTGGEQYF
DNA: TGTGCCAGCAGCGTCACAGGGGGCGAGCAGTACTTC

J: TRBJ2-1
D: TRBD2
size: few
V: TRBV19
CDR3: CASSPVEASGYNEQFF
DNA: TGTGCCAGTAGTCCTGTGGAGGCTAGCGGGTACAATGAGCAGTTCTTC

J: TRBJ2-7
D: TRBD1
size: -
V: TRBV28
CDR3: CASSLLRLGDSSYEQYF
DNA: TGTGCCAGCAGTTTATTACGTCTGGGGGACAGCTCCTACGAGCAGTACTTC

J: TRBJ2-1
D: -
size: -
V: TRBV5-1
CDR3: CASSPFSANEQFF
DNA: TGCGCCAGCAGTCCCTTTTCTGCAAATGAGCAGTTCTTC

J: TRBJ2-1
D: -
size: once
V: TRBV2
CDR3: CASSEGAAEQFF
DNA: TGTGCCAGCAGTGAAGGAGCGGCTGAGCAGTTCTTC

J: TRBJ1-1
D: -
size: -
V: TRBV7-9
CDR3: CASSPWDGNTEAFF
DNA: TGTGCCAGCAGCCCGTGGGACGGGAACACTGAAGCTTTCTTT

J: TRBJ1-1
D: -
size: -
V: TRBV19
CDR3: CASSPMGQIAEAFF
DNA: TGTGCCAGTAGTCCCATGGGGCAAATCGCTGAAGCTTTCTTT

J: TRBJ1-2
D: -
size: -
V: TRBV28
CDR3: CASSPRVGYTF
DNA: TGTGCCAGCAGTCCCCGGGTTGGCTACACCTTC

J: TRBJ2-7
D: -
size: -
V: TRBV20-1
CDR3: CSASLSYEQYF
DNA: TGCAGTGCTAGTCTCTCCTACGAGCAGTACTTC

J: TRBJ2-1
D: -
size: few
V: TRBV18
CDR3: CASSPRVRVGNEQFF
DNA: TGTGCCAGCTCACCACGGGTGAGGGTTGGAAATGAGCAGTTCTTC

J: TRBJ2-3
D: -
size: few
V: TRBV6-6
CDR3: CASSYSGGGGTDTQYF
DNA: TGTGCCAGCAGTTACTCAGGCGGAGGGGGCACAGATACGCAGTATTTT

J: TRBJ2-5
D: -
size: -
V: TRBV28
CDR3: CASRYPPAETQYF
DNA: TGTGCCAGCAGATACCCCCCGGCAGAGACCCAGTACTTC

J: TRBJ2-7
D: TRBD1
size: -
V: TRBV7-2
CDR3: CASSFGQGYIEQYF
DNA: TGTGCCAGCAGCTTCGGACAGGGGTATATCGAGCAGTACTTC

J: TRBJ2-1
D: TRBD2
size: -
V: TRBV5-1
CDR3: CASSPSTSAYNEQFF
DNA: TGCGCCAGCAGCCCATCGACTAGCGCATACAATGAGCAGTTCTTC

J: TRBJ1-3
D: -
size: -
V: TRBV2
CDR3: CASSEGSSGNTIYF
DNA: TGTGCCAGCAGTGAGGGGAGCTCTGGAAACACCATATATTTT

J: TRBJ2-5
D: -
size: -
V: TRBV2
CDR3: CASSGARSGTQYF
DNA: TGTGCCAGCAGCGGGGCTCGAAGCGGGACCCAGTACTTC